Detailed here is one TCR beta chain. Its target is unknown. The data were taken from a study of post-analysis software for immune sequencing data. Study-wide background: Relapsing-remitting, secondary progressive and progressive-relapsing forms made up the multiple sclerosis disease courses. Notes on the study in general: Controls showed significantly higher normalized Chao1 diversity than did multiple sclerosis patients. About 5 TRBV segments were significantly more frequent in patients than in controls. TRBV5-6, TRBV5-1 and TRBV20-1 were among these segments. Under F measure analysis, samples from one preparation batch co-clustered strongly.

Presence of unique molecular identifiers characterized the TCR beta cDNA libraries. Via MiXCR, TCRdb re-called the PCR reads, giving one row per CDR3 protein. This table holds approximately 660,000 distinct CDR3 sequences, more than 50% found once. Looked up from germline, CDR1 is KGHDR and CDR2 is SFDVKD. The CDR3 is 15 amino acids. The V end was cut by 4 bases, the J end by 0 bases, with 9 bases between. The sequenced sample consisted of blood. The sequence came from a girl aged 2 to 10 with multiple sclerosis. The chain is built from TRBV24-1 and TRBJ2-4; perhaps TRBD2 as D (6 bases). The CDR3 sequence is CATSDGGLAKNIQYF. CDR3 bases: TGTGCCACCAGTGACGGAGGGCTAGCCAAAAACATTCAGTACTTC.